Listed here is a single T cell receptor beta chain. Produced via immunoSEQ multiplex PCR; TCRdb's table is partial and in-frame only. This table has around 23,000 clones, around 72% appearing once. The data were taken from a study of blood T cell repertoires in COVID-19. Looking at the study overall: Donors in the United States, Italy and Spain gave samples during acute or convalescent COVID-19. From T cells, B-cell-depleted T cells, or PBMCs came the material, which was cDNA or gDNA.

In germline, CDR1 is LNHNV, CDR2 YYDKDF (reference sequence). Between the trimmed V and J ends, which lost 0 bases and 2 bases, there was a span of 8 bases. The CDR3 has 14 amino acids. The sample consisted of peripheral blood. This chain links TRBV15 with TRBJ2-7, with D maybe TRBD2 (6 bases). This sequence was found in an elderly woman with acute or convalescent COVID-19. CDR3 DNA: TGTGCCACCAGCAGAGACCCTAGCGCCTACGAGCAGTACTTC. This codes for CATSRDPSAYEQYF.